This T cell receptor (beta chain) is from a study of T cells after yellow fever vaccination (dated 2019 in TCRdb). Looking at the study overall: The SMART-Seq v4 Ultra Low Input RNA kit was used to prepare libraries from fractions with low cell numbers. To follow T-cell clones before and after primary and booster YFV17D yellow fever vaccination, bulk TCR alpha and beta repertoires were sequenced over time. Two healthy male donors, one aged 18 to 29 and one aged 30 to 40 years, made up the cohort. Bulk PBMC replicates and cell subsets were isolated from blood drawn at multiple timepoints before and after both primary and secondary immunization.

The reads were generated on an Illumina NovaSeq 6000. TCR cDNA was synthesized by 5'RACE template switching, through which a universal primer site and unique molecular identifiers were introduced. Priming of cDNA synthesis was performed from both the TCR alpha and TCR beta constant segments. Library amplification involved two PCR steps, and the second step added sample barcodes and sequencing adapters. Sequencing of libraries was performed on Illumina HiSeq 2500 (2x100 bp) or NovaSeq (2x150 bp). For the original study's pipeline: MIGEC was used to demultiplex reads and collapse the reads into UMI consensus sequences, and MiXCR was used for V(D)J alignment. Using edgeR on replicate PBMC samples, clonotypes were called vaccine-responding if FDR was below 0.01 and the log2 fold change was above 5 up to day 15. CD4 or CD8 identity was assigned to each bulk clonotype according to whether the clonotype was present at higher abundance in the sequenced CD4 repertoire or the sequenced CD8 repertoire. The public reads were run again by TCRdb, first through fastp at Q25 and then through MiXCR, and only productive beta chains were kept. Duplicate CDR3 protein sequences are folded into a single record with the most common DNA and genes. The V and J calls, along with clone size, are taken from TCRdb and not from the paper's own processing. Across this sample there are 250,000 to 350,000 distinct CDR3 sequences, with 8.7% seen only once. The ten biggest clones cover around 3.4% of the sample.

This clonotype was detected many times. There is no known antigen for this receptor. No much larger clonotype is one base removed from it; base qualities were not supplied. The CDR3 contains 13 residues, cysteine and phenylalanine counted. CDR3 DNA is the only sequence kept; it has 39 bases, read in frame from the first base. The germline V gene yields SQVTM for CDR1 and ANQGSEA for CDR2. V lost 3 bases and J lost 2 bases, and the count of bases not matched to a germline gene is 0. Sample treatment or condition, as interpreted from the label and publication: live attenuated yellow fever vaccine strain. A standard Ficoll-Paque protocol was used to isolate PBMCs from peripheral blood. Dynabeads CD4 and CD8 positive selection kits were used to isolate the CD4 and CD8 T-cell fractions. TriZol was used to extract RNA from bulk PBMCs, from CD4 and CD8 fractions, and from dextramer-positive and dextramer-negative fractions.

The full study reports these points: A small fraction of clonotypes showed up in both the CD4 and CD8 compartments, probably as a result of convergent recombination. The secondary T-cell response was weaker than the primary response but faster, peaking on day 5 instead of day 15. Only a couple of donors were included in the study, so the extent to which the findings can be generalized is limited. Computational filtering was required because FACS-sorted repertoires could contain abundant contaminating clonotypes from the bulk population. Most clones expanded after primary vaccination were re-detected after the booster (about 95% of CD4 and approximately 89% of CD8), suggesting broad memory maintenance.

The receptor chain draws on TRBV29-1 and TRBJ1-5; 8 bases in the junction line up with TRBD1. Material: CD4+ T cells sorted from PBMCs, obtained 5 days after the yellow fever booster vaccination. The clonotype was recovered from a man aged 18 to 30 who received the YFV17D yellow fever vaccine. The sequenced DNA: TGCAGCGTTGAGACAGGGGGCAATCAGCCCCAGCATTTT. This is translated as CSVETGGNQPQHF.